Below are 27 T cell receptor beta chains sequenced from a single sample in a study of blood T cells in healthy people across ages. It was with a sample-barcoded 5' primer and a J-beta primer mix that a second PCR of about 6 to 11 cycles was run. TCRdb fed the 5' RACE reads into MiXCR, producing one record per CDR3 protein. The data show about a million distinct CDR3 sequences, approximately 50% seen once. The sequenced sample was blood. The receptors originated from a woman in her sixties in good health.

The rearrangement uses TRBV7-6 and TRBJ2-7; possible D gene TRBD1, 7 bases. The ends were cut back, 5 bases at V and 5 bases at J, with 19 bases in the middle. The CDR3 length is 15 residues. The germline V gene encodes CDR1 SGHVS and CDR2 FNYEAQ. The CDR3 reads CASSPPTGVADEQYF. The CDR3 DNA is TGTGCCAGCAGCCCTCCCACAGGGGTAGCGGACGAGCAGTACTTC.

This chain joins TRBV27 and TRBJ2-7; 14 bases align to TRBD2. With V trimmed by 5 bases and J by 3 bases, 6 bases remained unmatched. This CDR3 spans 16 amino acids. Germline V lookup: CDR1 MNHEY, CDR2 SMNVEV (reference sequence). CDR3 protein: CASSHGLAGGFYEQYF. CDR3 coding DNA: TGTGCCAGCAGTCACGGACTAGCGGGAGGATTCTACGAGCAGTACTTC.

The chain employs TRBV28 and TRBJ1-5, with D uncertain. The CDR3 is 16 amino acids. V gave up 3 bases and J gave up 1 base, with 13 bases separating them. Germline CDR1 and CDR2: MDHEN and SYDVKM. CDR3 DNA: TGTGCCAGCAGTTTTGTTATCTGGGGAAGCAATCAGCCCCAGCATTTT. Amino acid sequence: CASSFVIWGSNQPQHF.

This clonotype was observed a few times. Germline is not matched at one junction end, which may reflect a read error. The chain carries TRBV4-3 and TRBJ1-6; D unresolved. The CDR3 length is 11 residues. Germline-derived CDR1 and CDR2 are LGHNA and YSLEER. CDR3 loop: CASSQGGPPHF. CDR3 DNA: TGCGCCAGCAGCCAAGGAGGACCCCCCCACTTT.

This clonotype was picked up a small number of times. The chain combines TRBV9 with TRBJ2-5; 11 positions agree with TRBD2. Germline V gene data show CDR1 as SGDLS and CDR2 as YYNGEE. V was clipped by 1 base and J by 1 base; unmatched bases: 3. CDR3 length: 16 amino acids. CDR3 nucleotide sequence: TGTGCCAGCAGCGTATGGGGACTAGCGGCCCAAGAGACCCAGTACTTC. This translates into CASSVWGLAAQETQYF. Drawing the rest from reference TRBV9 and TRBJ2-5, the complete variable domain is DSGVTQTPKHLITATGQRVTLRCSPRSGDLSVYWYQQSLDQGLQFLIQYYNGEERAKGNILERFSAQQFPDLHSELNLSSLELGDSALYFCASSVWGLAAQETQYFGPGTRLLVL.

This chain links TRBV29-1 with TRBJ2-7, with D perhaps given as TRBD1 or TRBD2 (6 bases each). The CDR3 length is 13 residues. Trimming pared 1 base from V and 3 bases from J, leaving 10 bases between. Germline V CDR1 and CDR2: SQVTM, ANQGSEA. Here the CDR3 DNA reads TGCAGCGTTGAAGTCGGGGGCATCTACGAGCAGTACTTC. Protein sequence: CSVEVGGIYEQYF.

The chain recombines TRBV20-1 with TRBJ2-4; unclear D gene. V lost 6 bases, J lost 3 bases, and 6 bases lay in between. The CDR3 has 11 amino acids. Germline V CDR1 and CDR2: DFQATT, SNEGSKA (reference sequence). This chain's CDR3 is CSAGVKNIQYF. CDR3 DNA sequence: TGCAGTGCAGGAGTCAAAAACATTCAGTACTTC.

This chain connects TRBV10-1 to TRBJ2-1, with D perhaps TRBD2 (5 bases). The CDR3 covers 18 residues. Between the trimmed V and J ends, which lost 3 bases and 2 bases, there was a span of 20 bases. Germline assignment: CDR1 WNHNN and CDR2 SYGVQD (reference sequence). As DNA, the CDR3 is TGCGCCAGCAGTGATCAAGGACTCTCGGATCGGGCCTACAATGAGCAGTTCTTC. It encodes CASSDQGLSDRAYNEQFF.

This clonotype was counted a single time. The chain links TRBV27 to TRBJ2-2, with 7 bases lining up with TRBD1. Per the germline V gene, CDR1 is MNHEY and CDR2 is SMNVEV (reference sequence). The V gene end was trimmed by 6 bases and the J gene end by 7 bases; junction bases not matched to a gene: 14. The CDR3 extends over 16 amino acids. CDR3 in DNA: TGTGCCAGCAGAACCCTGCAGACAGGGAATGACGGGGAGCTGTTTTTT. Translated, it gives CASRTLQTGNDGELFF.

This clonotype has only a few counts. CDR3 protein: CSATRDITYEQYF. The CDR3 region has the DNA TGCAGTGCTACCCGGGACATCACCTACGAGCAGTACTTC. This chain joins TRBV20-1 and TRBJ2-7; D possibly corresponds to TRBD1 (6 bases). V was shortened by 4 bases and J by 2 bases, with 12 bases between the two germline ends. This CDR3 has 13 residues. Looked up from germline, CDR1 is DFQATT and CDR2 is SNEGSKA (reference sequence).

This clonotype is a singleton in its sample. The chain recombines TRBV20-1 with TRBJ2-3; 14 bases are a match to TRBD2. The CDR3 has 19 residues. Trimming at V came to 5 bases and at J to 6 bases, leaving 19 bases not matched to a gene. CDR1 and CDR2 (germline): DFQATT, SNEGSKA (reference sequence). Here the CDR3 DNA reads TGCAGTGCTCCCTCCCTGGGACTAGCGGGAGAGGGGAGTTGGGATACGCAGTATTTT. This codes for CSAPSLGLAGEGSWDTQYF.

J is TRBJ2-3 and V is TRBV14; no clear D gene. V lost 0 bases and J lost 1, with 14 bases in between. The germline gives CDR1 SGHDN, CDR2 FVKESK. The CDR3 runs to 17 residues. In DNA form, the CDR3 reads TGTGCCAGCAGCCAAGATCGTCACAGAGTAGGCACAGATACGCAGTATTTT. Its protein is CASSQDRHRVGTDTQYF.

This clonotype has only a few counts. CDR3 loop: CSVEVSGTGGAVDEQYF. The CDR3, as DNA: TGCAGCGTTGAGGTATCCGGGACAGGGGGCGCAGTGGACGAGCAGTACTTC. The V call is TRBV29-1, the J call TRBJ2-5, with 12 positions matching TRBD1. The J call is doubtful: the DNA matches TRBJ2-7 better. Germline V gene sequence: CDR1 SQVTM, CDR2 ANQGSEA. There are 17 residues in the CDR3.

The V gene is TRBV4-3, the J gene TRBJ2-3; TRBD1 matches at 9 bases. From germline, CDR1 is LGHNA and CDR2 YSLEER. Losses at the gene ends were 3 bases for V and 4 bases for J; bases not matched to a gene: 5. This CDR3 contains 15 residues. In DNA, the CDR3 is TGCGCCAGCAGCCAGGTCACAGGGGGCGCAGATACGCAGTATTTT. This codes for CASSQVTGGADTQYF.

This CDR3 is CASSPFGRIASYNEQYF. CDR3 nucleotides: TGTGCCAGCTCACCCTTCGGACGGATCGCCTCCTACAATGAGCAGTACTTC. This chain uses TRBV18 with TRBJ2-1; D uncertain. The J call may be mistaken, given a closer DNA end match to TRBJ2-7. The length of the CDR3 is 17 residues. Germline lookup yields CDR1 KGHSH and CDR2 LQKENI.

This chain links TRBV6-2 or TRBV6-3 with TRBJ2-1; 8 nucleotides line up with TRBD2. V lost 6 bases to trimming and J lost 7 bases; unmatched junction nucleotides: 5. The CDR3 has 13 residues. CDR1 is MNHEY and CDR2 is SVGEGT in the germline V gene. The chain's CDR3 is CASSPAGENEQFF. CDR3 sequence (DNA): TGTGCCAGCAGCCCAGCGGGAGAGAATGAGCAGTTCTTC.

This clonotype was seen a handful of times. CDR3 amino acids: CASRPGLDTDTQYF. The CDR3 DNA sequence: TGTGCCAGCAGACCGGGACTCGACACAGATACGCAGTATTTT. The chain recombines TRBV2 with TRBJ2-3, with a possible D match to TRBD2 (6 bases). With 6 bases removed from V and 2 bases from J, the gap between germline ends came to 12 bases. The length of the CDR3 is 14 residues. Germline assignment: CDR1 SNHLY and CDR2 FYNNEI.

This chain links TRBV20-1 with TRBJ2-3; a weak D match, TRBD1 (5 bases). Germline V CDR1 and CDR2: DFQATT, SNEGSKA (reference sequence). The CDR3 totals 13 residues. Trimming pared 6 bases from V and 5 bases from J, leaving 15 bases between. The CDR3 is CSAYSGQEDTQYF. CDR3 nucleotide sequence: TGCAGTGCATACTCAGGGCAGGAAGATACGCAGTATTTT.

The rearrangement links TRBV12-3 or TRBV12-4 to TRBJ2-3, with D unresolved. The CDR3 has 15 residues. V was clipped by 3 bases and J by 4 bases, with 14 bases between them. The CDR3 sequence is CASSLASTAADTQYF. The CDR3 nucleotides are TGTGCCAGCAGTTTGGCCTCTACCGCCGCAGATACGCAGTATTTT.

Ten or more counts support this clonotype. The chain carries TRBV27 and TRBJ1-5, with D tentatively TRBD1 (5 bases). The CDR3 sequence is 17 residues long. V was pared by 6 bases and J by 2 bases, with 20 bases between. Per the germline V gene, CDR1 is MNHEY and CDR2 is SMNVEV (reference sequence). The CDR3 region is CASRPGGVVYGNQPQHF. CDR3 in DNA: TGTGCCAGCAGGCCTGGGGGGGTGGTGTATGGCAATCAGCCCCAGCATTTT.

The chain is built from TRBV7-6 and TRBJ1-1, with D possibly matching TRBD1 (6 bases). The CDR3 length is 14 residues. Trimming removed 5 bases at V and 13 bases at J, with 23 bases between. Germline V CDR1 and CDR2: SGHVS, FNYEAQ. As DNA, the CDR3 is TGTGCCAGCAGCCCCCTTGGAGAGGGGGGGTCGCATTTCTTT. It translates to CASSPLGEGGSHFF.

This chain connects TRBV20-1 to TRBJ2-7; D uncertain. The CDR3 extends over 13 amino acids. Germline V lookup: CDR1 DFQATT, CDR2 SNEGSKA (reference sequence). V was trimmed by 6 bases and J by 2 bases, leaving 14 bases between them. CDR3 loop: CSAARPNPYEQYF. CDR3 DNA: TGCAGTGCCGCCCGACCAAATCCCTACGAGCAGTACTTC.

In this sample, this clonotype turned up once. This chain links TRBV18 with TRBJ2-4; the D gene is possibly TRBD1 (6 bases). The DNA end is a closer match to TRBJ2-7, so the J assignment may be wrong. Germline CDR1 and CDR2: KGHSH and LQKENI. The CDR3 is made up of 13 amino acids. The CDR3 nucleotides read TGTGCCAGCTCACCGTACAGGGATGCCGAGCAGTACTTC. Protein product: CASSPYRDAEQYF.

This chain links TRBV28 with TRBJ2-3; D is perhaps TRBD1 (6 bases). Trimming pared 3 bases from V and 2 bases from J, leaving 12 bases between. The CDR3 loop spans 15 amino acids. Germline loops: CDR1 MDHEN, CDR2 SYDVKM. This chain's CDR3 is CASSLGDTNTDTQYF. The CDR3 DNA sequence: TGTGCCAGCAGTTTGGGGGACACAAACACAGATACGCAGTATTTT.

The chain has TRBV20-1 and TRBJ1-5, with TRBD1 as a possible D gene (5 bases). Germline CDR1 DFQATT, CDR2 SNEGSKA (reference sequence). V was trimmed by 7 bases and J by 5 bases, leaving 15 bases between them. There are 13 residues in the CDR3. The CDR3 is CSVSGGGDQPQHF. CDR3 DNA sequence: TGCAGTGTCAGCGGGGGGGGTGATCAGCCCCAGCATTTT.

The V call is TRBV27, the J call TRBJ2-2, with 11 nucleotides matching TRBD2. Germline values: CDR1 MNHEY, CDR2 SMNVEV (reference sequence). The CDR3 is 14 residues long. V shed 7 bases, J shed 6 bases, and the junction held 4 bases outside the gene matches. The CDR3 is CASTALAGAGELFF. The CDR3 DNA sequence: TGTGCCAGCACCGCACTAGCGGGAGCCGGGGAGCTGTTTTTT.

The chain carries TRBV3-1 and TRBJ2-5; tentative D call: TRBD2 (7 bases). The J call may be wrong; the DNA end is better matched by TRBJ2-7. The V gene's germline CDR1 is LGHDT and CDR2 YNNKEL (reference sequence). The CDR3 has 15 amino acids. CDR3: CASSPEGGPSREQYF. The CDR3 nucleotides read TGTGCCAGCAGTCCTGAGGGGGGGCCCTCCCGCGAGCAGTACTTC.